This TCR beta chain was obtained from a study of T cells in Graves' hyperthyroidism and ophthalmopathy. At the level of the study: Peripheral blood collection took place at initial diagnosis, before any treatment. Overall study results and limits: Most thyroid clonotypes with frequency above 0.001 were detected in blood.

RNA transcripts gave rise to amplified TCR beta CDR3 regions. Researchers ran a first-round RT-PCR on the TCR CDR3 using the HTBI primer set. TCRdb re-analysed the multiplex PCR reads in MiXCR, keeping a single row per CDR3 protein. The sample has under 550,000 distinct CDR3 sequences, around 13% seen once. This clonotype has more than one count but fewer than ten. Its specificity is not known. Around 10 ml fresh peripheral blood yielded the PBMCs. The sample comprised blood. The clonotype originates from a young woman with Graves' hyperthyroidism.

CDR3 nucleotide sequence: TGCGCCAGCAGCCACGGACAGGGTGTCACCCAGCCCCAGCATTTT. This gives the protein CASSHGQGVTQPQHF. The chain couples TRBV4-1 to TRBJ1-5, with TRBD1 matching 8 bases. With V trimmed by 3 bases and J by 7 bases, 8 bases remained unmatched. Per germline, CDR1 MGHRA and CDR2 YSYEKL. The CDR3 is 15 amino acids.